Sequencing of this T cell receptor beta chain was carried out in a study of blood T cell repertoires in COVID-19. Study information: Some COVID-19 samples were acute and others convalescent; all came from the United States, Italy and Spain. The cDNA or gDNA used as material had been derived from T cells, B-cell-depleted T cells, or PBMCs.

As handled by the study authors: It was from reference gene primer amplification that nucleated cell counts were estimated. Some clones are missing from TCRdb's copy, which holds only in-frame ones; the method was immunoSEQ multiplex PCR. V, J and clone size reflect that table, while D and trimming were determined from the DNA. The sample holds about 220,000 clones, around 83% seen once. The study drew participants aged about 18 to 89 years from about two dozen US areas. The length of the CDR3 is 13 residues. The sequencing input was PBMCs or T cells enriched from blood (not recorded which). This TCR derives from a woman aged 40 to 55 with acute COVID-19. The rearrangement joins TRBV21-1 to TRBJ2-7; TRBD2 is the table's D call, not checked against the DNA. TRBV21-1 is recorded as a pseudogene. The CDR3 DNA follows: TGTGCCAGCAGCCGCGGGATTCCCTACGAGCAGTACTTC. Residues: CASSRGIPYEQYF.